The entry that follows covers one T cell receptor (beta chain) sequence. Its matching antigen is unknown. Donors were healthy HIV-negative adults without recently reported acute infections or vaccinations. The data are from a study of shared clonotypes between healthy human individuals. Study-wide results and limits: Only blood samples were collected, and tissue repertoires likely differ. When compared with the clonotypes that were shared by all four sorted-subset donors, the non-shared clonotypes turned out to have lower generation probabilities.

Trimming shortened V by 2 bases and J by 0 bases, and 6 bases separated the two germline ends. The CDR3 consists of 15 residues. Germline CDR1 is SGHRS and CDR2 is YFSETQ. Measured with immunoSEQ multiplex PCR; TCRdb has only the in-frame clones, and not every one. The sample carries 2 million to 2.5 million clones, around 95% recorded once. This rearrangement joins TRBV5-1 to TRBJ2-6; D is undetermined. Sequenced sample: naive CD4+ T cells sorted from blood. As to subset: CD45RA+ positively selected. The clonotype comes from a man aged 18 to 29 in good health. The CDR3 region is CASSFEFSGANVLTF. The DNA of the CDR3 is TGCGCCAGCAGCTTCGAATTCTCTGGGGCCAACGTCCTGACTTTC. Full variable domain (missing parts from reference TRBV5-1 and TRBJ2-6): KAGVTQTPRYLIKTRGQQVTLSCSPISGHRSVSWYQQTPGQGLQFLFEYFSETQRNKGNFPGRFSGRQFSNSRSEMNVSTLELGDSALYLCASSFEFSGANVLTFGAGSRLTVL.